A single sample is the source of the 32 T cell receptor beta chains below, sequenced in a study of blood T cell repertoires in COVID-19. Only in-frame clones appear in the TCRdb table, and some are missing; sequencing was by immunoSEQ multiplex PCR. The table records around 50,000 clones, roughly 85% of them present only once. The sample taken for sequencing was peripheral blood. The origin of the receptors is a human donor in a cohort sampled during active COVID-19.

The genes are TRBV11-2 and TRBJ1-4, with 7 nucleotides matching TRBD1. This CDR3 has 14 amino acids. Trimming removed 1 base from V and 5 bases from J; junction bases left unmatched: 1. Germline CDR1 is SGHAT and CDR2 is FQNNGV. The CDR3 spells CASSLAGGNEKLFF. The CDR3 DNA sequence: TGTGCCAGCAGCTTAGCAGGGGGAAATGAAAAACTGTTTTTT.

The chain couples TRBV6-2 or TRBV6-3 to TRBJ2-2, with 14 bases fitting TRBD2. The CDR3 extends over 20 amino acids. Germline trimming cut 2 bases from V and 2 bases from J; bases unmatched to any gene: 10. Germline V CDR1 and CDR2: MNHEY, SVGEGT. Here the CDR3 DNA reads TGTGCCAGCAGTTACGTTCCCAGGACTAGCGGGGGGTTCAACACCGGGGAGCTGTTTTTT. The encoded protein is CASSYVPRTSGGFNTGELFF.

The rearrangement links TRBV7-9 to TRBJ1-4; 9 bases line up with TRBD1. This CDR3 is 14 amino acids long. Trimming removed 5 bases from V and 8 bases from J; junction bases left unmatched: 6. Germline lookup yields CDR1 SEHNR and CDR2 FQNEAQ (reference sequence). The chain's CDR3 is CASSPGQGGEKLFF. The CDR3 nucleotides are TGTGCCAGCAGCCCGGGACAGGGTGGGGAAAAACTGTTTTTT.

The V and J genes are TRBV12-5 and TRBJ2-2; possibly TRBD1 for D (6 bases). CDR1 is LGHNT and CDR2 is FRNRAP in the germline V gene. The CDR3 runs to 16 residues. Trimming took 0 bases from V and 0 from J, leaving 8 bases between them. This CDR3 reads CASGLVTGPNTGELFF. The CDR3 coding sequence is TGTGCTAGTGGTTTGGTAACAGGGCCGAACACCGGGGAGCTGTTTTTT.

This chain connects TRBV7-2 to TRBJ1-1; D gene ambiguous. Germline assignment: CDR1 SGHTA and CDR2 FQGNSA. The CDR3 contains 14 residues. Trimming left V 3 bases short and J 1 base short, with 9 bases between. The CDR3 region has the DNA TGTGCCAGCAGCTTCCTCACAGCGAACACTGAAGCTTTCTTT. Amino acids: CASSFLTANTEAFF.

CDR3 loop: CASSPAEETQYF. The CDR3 DNA reads as TGTGCCAGCTCACCAGCTGAGGAGACCCAGTACTTC. The chain joins TRBV18 to TRBJ2-5; D is ambiguous. Germline assignment: CDR1 KGHSH and CDR2 LQKENI. V gave up 2 bases and J gave up 5 bases, with 6 bases separating them. The CDR3 totals 12 residues.

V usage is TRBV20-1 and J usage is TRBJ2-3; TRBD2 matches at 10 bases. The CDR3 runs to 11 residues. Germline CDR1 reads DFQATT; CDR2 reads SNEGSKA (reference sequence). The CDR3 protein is CSALAGKRQYF. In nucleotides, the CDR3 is TGCAGCGCACTAGCGGGGAAACGCCAGTATTTT.

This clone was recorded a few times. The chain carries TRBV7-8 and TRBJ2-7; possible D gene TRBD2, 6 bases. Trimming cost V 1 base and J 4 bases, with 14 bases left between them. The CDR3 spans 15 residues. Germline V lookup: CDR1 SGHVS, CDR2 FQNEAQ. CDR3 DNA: TGTGCCAGCAGCTTAGAACGGGGGTTAATTTACGAGCAGTACTTC. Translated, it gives CASSLERGLIYEQYF. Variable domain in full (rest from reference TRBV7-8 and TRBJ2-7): GAGVSQSPRYKVAKRGQDVALRCDPISGHVSLFWYQQALGQGPEFLTYFQNEAQLDKSGLPSDRFFAERPEGSVSTLKIQRTQQEDSAVYLCASSLERGLIYEQYFGPGTRLTVT.

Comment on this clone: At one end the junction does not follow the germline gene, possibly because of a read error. CDR3 protein: CASSLGSGRLAF. The DNA for the CDR3 is TGCGCCAGCAGCTTGGGTTCAGGGCGATTGGCCTTC. V gene TRBV5-1 combines with J gene TRBJ1-2; a weak D match, TRBD1 (5 bases). Germline CDR1 and CDR2: SGHRS and YFSETQ. The CDR3 is made up of 12 amino acids.

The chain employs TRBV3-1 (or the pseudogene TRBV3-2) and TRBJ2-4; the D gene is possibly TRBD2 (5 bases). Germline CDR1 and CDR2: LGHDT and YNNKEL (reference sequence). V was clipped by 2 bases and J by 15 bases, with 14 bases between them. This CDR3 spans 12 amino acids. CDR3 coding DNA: TGTGCCAGCAGCCAATCTCTAGCCCGCCCGTACTTC. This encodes CASSQSLARPYF.

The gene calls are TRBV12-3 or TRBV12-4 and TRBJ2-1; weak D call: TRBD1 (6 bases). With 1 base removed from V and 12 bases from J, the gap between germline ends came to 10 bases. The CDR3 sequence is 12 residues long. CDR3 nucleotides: TGTGCCAGCAGTTTAGATTCCAGGGGGCAGTTCTTC. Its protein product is CASSLDSRGQFF.

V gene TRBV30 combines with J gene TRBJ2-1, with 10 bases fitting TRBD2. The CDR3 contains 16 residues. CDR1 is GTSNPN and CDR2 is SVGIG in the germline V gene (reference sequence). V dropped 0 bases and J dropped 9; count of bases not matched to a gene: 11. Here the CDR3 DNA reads TGTGCCTGGAGTGTCGTAGCGGGGGGACGCGGCGGTGAGCAGTTCTTC. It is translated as CAWSVVAGGRGGEQFF.

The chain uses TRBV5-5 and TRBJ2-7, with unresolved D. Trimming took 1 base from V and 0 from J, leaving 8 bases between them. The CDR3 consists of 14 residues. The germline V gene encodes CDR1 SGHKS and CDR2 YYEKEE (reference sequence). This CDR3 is CASSLTDNSYEQYF. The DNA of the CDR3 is TGTGCCAGCAGCTTGACAGATAACTCCTACGAGCAGTACTTC. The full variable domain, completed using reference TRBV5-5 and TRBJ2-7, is DAGVTQSPTHLIKTRGQQVTLRCSPISGHKSVSWYQQVLGQGPQFIFQYYEKEERGRGNFPDRFSARQFPNYSSELNVNALLLGDSALYLCASSLTDNSYEQYFGPGTRLTVT.

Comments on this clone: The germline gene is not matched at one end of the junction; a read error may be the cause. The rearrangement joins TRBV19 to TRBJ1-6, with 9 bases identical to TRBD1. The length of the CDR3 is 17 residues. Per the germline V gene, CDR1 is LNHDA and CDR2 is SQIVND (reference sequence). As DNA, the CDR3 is TGTGCCAGTAGTATAGATTCCGGGACAGGGAGAAATTCACCCTTCCACTTT. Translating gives CASSIDSGTGRNSPFHF.

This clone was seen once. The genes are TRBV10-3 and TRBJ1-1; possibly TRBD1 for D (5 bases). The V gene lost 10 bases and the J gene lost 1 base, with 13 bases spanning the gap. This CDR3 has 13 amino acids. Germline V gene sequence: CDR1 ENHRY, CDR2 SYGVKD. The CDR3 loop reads CATGDRTNTEAFF. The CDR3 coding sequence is TGTGCCACCGGTGACAGAACGAACACTGAAGCTTTCTTT.

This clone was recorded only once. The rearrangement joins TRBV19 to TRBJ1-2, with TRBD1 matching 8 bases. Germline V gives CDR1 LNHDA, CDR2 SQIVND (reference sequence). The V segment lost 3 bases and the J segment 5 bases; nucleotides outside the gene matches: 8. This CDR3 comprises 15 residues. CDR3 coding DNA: TGTGCCAGTAGTATTGCCAGGACAGGGAGTTATGGCTACACCTTC. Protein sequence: CASSIARTGSYGYTF.

DNA of the CDR3: TGTGCCAGCAGCTCCCAAGCGGGGATGACAGATACGCAGTATTTT. Protein sequence: CASSSQAGMTDTQYF. The chain is built from TRBV7-2 and TRBJ2-3; 7 positions agree with TRBD2. Trimming took 4 bases from V and 3 from J; bases not matched to a gene: 7. CDR3 length: 15 residues. Germline assignment: CDR1 SGHTA and CDR2 FQGNSA.

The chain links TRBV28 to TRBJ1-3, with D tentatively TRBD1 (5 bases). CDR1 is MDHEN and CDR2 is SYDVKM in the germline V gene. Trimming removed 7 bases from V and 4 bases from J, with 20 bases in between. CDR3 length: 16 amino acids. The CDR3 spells CASTYPSAGEGNTIYF. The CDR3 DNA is TGTGCCAGCACCTACCCCTCGGCGGGGGAGGGAAACACCATATATTTT.

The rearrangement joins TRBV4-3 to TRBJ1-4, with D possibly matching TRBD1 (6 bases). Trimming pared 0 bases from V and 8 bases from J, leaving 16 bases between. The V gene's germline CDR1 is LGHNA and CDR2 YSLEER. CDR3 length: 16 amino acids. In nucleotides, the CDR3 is TGCGCCAGCAGCCAAGATCAGGTCAGGGGCGGAGAAAAACTGTTTTTT. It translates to CASSQDQVRGGEKLFF.

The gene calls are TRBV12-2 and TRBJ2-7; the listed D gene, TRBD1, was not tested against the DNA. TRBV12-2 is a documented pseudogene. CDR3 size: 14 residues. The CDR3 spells CASRLGFRRYEQYF. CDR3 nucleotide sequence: TGTGCAAGTCGCTTAGGGTTCAGAAGATACGAGCAGTACTTC.

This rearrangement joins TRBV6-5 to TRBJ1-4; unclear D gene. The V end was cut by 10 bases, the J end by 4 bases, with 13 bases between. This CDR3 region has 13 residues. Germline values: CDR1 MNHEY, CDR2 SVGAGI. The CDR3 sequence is CATRVDRNEKLFF. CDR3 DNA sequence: TGTGCCACAAGAGTAGATCGTAATGAAAAACTGTTTTTT.

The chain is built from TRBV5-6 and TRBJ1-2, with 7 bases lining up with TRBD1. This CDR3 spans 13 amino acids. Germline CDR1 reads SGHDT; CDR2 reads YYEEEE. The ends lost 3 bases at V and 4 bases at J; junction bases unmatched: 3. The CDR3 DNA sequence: TGTGCCAGCAGCTCCACAGGGGTCTATGGCTACACCTTC. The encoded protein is CASSSTGVYGYTF.

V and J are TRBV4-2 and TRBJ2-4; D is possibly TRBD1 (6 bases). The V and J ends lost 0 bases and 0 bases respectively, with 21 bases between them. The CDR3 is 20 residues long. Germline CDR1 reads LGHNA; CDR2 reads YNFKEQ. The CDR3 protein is CASSQDRTGSAFLAKNIQYF. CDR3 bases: TGTGCCAGCAGCCAAGATCGAACAGGGTCGGCTTTTCTAGCCAAAAACATTCAGTACTTC.

The CDR3 sequence: CASSPSLRVGSNQPQHF. The CDR3 coding sequence is TGTGCCAGCAGTCCGTCTCTCAGGGTGGGGAGCAATCAGCCCCAGCATTTT. This chain uses TRBV28 with TRBJ1-5, with D tentatively TRBD1 (5 bases). Deletions cut 5 bases from V and 1 base from J, with 18 bases between. Germline CDR1 is MDHEN and CDR2 is SYDVKM. The CDR3 runs to 17 residues.

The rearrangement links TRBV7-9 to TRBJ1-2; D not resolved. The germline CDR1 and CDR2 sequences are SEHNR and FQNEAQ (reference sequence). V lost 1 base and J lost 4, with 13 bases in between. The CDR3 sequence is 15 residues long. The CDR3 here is CASSLVGEDLYGYTF. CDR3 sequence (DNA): TGTGCCAGCAGCTTAGTTGGGGAGGACCTCTATGGCTACACCTTC.

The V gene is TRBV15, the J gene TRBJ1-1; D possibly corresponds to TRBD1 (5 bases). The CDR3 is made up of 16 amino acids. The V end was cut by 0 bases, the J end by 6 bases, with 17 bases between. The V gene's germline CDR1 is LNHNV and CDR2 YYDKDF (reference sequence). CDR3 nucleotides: TGTGCCACCAGCAGAGATCTCCGGGGGACTAGAGCTGAAGCTTTCTTT. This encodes CATSRDLRGTRAEAFF.

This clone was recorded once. DNA of the CDR3: TGTGCCAGCAGCTTAGGACAGTTATATGGCTACACCTTC. Amino acids: CASSLGQLYGYTF. V gene TRBV7-2 combines with J gene TRBJ1-2, with D tentatively TRBD1 (5 bases). There are 13 residues in the CDR3. Germline CDR1 SGHTA, CDR2 FQGNSA. Trimming removed 1 base at V and 5 bases at J, with 8 bases between.

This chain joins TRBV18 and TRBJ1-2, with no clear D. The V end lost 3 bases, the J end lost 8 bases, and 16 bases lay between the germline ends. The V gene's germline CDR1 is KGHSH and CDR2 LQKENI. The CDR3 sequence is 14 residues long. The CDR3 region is CASSPTREVGGYTF. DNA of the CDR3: TGTGCCAGCTCACCTACGAGGGAGGTAGGAGGCTACACCTTC.

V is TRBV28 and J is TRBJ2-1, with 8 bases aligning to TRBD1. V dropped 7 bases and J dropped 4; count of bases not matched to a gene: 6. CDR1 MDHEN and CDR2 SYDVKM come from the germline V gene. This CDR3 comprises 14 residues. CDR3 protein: CASNPRDRYNEQFF. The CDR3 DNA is TGTGCCAGCAACCCCCGGGACAGGTACAATGAGCAGTTCTTC. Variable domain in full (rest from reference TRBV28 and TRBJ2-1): DVKVTQSSRYLVKRTGEKVFLECVQDMDHENMFWYRQDPGLGLRLIYFSYDVKMKEKGDIPEGYSVSREKKERFSLILESASTNQTSMYLCASNPRDRYNEQFFGPGTRLTVL.

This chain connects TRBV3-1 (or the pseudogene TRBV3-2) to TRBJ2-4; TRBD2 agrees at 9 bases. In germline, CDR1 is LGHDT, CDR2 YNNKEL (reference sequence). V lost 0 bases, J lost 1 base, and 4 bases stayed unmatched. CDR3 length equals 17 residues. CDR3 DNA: TGTGCCAGCAGCCAAGATCGCGGGAGGGTCGCCAAAAACATTCAGTACTTC. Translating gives CASSQDRGRVAKNIQYF.

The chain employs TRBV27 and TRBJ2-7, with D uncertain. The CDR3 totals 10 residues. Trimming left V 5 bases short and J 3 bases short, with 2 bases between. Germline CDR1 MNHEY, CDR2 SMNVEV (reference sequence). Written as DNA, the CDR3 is TGTGCCAGCAGTCTCTACGAGCAGTACTTC. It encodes CASSLYEQYF.

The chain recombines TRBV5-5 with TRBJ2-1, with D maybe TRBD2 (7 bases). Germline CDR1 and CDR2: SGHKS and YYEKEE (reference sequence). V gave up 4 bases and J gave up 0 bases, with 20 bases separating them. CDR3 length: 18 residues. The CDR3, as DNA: TGTGCCAGCAGCCCAGGTGGCGGGGGCCTGAGCTCCTACAATGAGCAGTTCTTC. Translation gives CASSPGGGGLSSYNEQFF. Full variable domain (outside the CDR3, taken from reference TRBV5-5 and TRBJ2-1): DAGVTQSPTHLIKTRGQQVTLRCSPISGHKSVSWYQQVLGQGPQFIFQYYEKEERGRGNFPDRFSARQFPNYSSELNVNALLLGDSALYLCASSPGGGGLSSYNEQFFGPGTRLTVL.